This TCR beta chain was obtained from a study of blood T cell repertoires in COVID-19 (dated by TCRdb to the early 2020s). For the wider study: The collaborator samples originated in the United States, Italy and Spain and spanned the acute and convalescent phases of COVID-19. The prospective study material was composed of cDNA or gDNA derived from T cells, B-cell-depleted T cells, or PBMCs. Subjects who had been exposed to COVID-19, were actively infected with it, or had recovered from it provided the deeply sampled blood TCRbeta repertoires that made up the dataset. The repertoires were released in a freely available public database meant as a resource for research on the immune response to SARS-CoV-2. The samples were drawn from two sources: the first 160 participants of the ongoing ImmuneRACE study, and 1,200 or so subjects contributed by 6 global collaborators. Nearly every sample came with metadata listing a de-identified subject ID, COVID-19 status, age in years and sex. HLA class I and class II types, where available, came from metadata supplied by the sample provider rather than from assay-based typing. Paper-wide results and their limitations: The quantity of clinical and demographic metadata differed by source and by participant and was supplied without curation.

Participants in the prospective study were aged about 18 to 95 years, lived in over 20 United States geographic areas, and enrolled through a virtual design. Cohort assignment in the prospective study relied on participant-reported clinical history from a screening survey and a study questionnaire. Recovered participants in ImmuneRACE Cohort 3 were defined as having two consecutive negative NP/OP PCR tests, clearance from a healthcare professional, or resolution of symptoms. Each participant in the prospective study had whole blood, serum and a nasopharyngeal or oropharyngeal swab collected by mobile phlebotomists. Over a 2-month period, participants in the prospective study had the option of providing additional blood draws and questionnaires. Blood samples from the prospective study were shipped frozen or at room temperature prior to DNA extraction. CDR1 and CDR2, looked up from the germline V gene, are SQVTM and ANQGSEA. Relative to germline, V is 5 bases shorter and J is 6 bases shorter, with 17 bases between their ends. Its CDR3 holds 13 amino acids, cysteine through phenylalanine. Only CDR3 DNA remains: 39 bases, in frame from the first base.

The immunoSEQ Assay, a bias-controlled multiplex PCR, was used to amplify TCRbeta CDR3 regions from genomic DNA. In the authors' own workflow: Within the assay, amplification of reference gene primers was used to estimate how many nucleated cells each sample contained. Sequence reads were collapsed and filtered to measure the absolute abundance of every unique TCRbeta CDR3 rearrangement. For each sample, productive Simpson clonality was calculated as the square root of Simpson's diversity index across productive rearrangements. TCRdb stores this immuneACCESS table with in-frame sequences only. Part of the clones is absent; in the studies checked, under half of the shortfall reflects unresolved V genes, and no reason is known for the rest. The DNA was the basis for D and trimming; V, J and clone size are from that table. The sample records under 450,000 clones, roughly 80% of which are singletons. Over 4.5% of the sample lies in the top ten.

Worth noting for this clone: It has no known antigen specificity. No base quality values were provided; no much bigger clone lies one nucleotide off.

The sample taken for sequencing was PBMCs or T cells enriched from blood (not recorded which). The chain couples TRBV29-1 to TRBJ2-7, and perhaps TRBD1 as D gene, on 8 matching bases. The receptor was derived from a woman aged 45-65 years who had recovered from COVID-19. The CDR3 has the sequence CSVKATGEGEQYF. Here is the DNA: TGCAGCGTTAAGGCGACAGGGGAGGGCGAGCAGTACTTC.